The present T cell receptor beta chain was sequenced within a study of cytomegalovirus exposure and HLA in healthy donors. Study results and caveats: Most TCR sequences showed up rarely, but some public TCRs showed up in many donors. Later examination showed HLA-associated TCR beta chains had greater clonal expansion than equally common others. In an earlier analysis, in some 500 donors, most V segments appeared productive either ~90% or ~30% of the time.

PCR used 60 Vbeta primers and 13 Jbeta primers. The table came from immunoSEQ multiplex PCR; TCRdb's copy has only in-frame clones and leaves some out. The sample contains fewer than 200,000 clones, over 80% of which appear only once. Germline CDR1 is MDHEN and CDR2 is SYDVKM. V lost 5 bases, J lost 3 bases, and 4 bases lay in between. The CDR3 consists of 11 residues. A remark on this clone: The antigen is unknown.

The genes are TRBV28 and TRBJ1-2; no definite D call. The source is a woman aged 45-60 years in good health and CMV-seropositive. The sequenced material came from PBMCs. The CDR3 reads CASSADYGYTF. CDR3 coding DNA: TGTGCCAGCAGTGCAGACTATGGCTACACCTTC.